This TCR beta chain was profiled in a study of patients and donors after allogeneic stem cell transplantation. TCRdb re-analysed the RT-PCR reads in MiXCR, keeping a single row per CDR3 protein. Here the sample spans roughly 150,000 distinct CDR3 sequences, 24% being singletons. The CDR3 sequence is 11 residues long. Germline-derived CDR1 and CDR2 are DFQATT and SNEGSKA (reference sequence). The sample comprised blood, either unsorted or a sorted T cell fraction (not recorded which). The chain carries TRBV20-1 and TRBJ1-2; D unresolved. This clonotype was obtained from a human donor who was either an allogeneic HSCT recipient or a stem cell or donor lymphocyte infusion donor (not recorded which). It is not recorded whose cells these are; they may come from a transplant donor. Here the CDR3 reads CSPADNYGYTF. The CDR3 coding sequence is TGCAGCCCCGCTGATAACTATGGCTACACCTTC.